The 30 T cell receptor beta chains given below trace back to one sample, sequenced in a study of T cell clonality in common variable immunodeficiency. General study points: Common variable immunodeficiency TCR beta sequences reportedly had fewer deletions and N-nucleotide insertions.

Profiled with immunoSEQ multiplex PCR; TCRdb holds only in-frame clones, not every one. There are around 30,000 clones in the sample, none observed a single time. These receptors have no identified antigens. The sample taken for sequencing was peripheral blood mononuclear cells. These receptor sequences come from a human donor with common variable immunodeficiency.

This clone appeared a few times. Here the CDR3 reads CASSGRVRDTQYF. CDR3 bases read: TGTGCCAGCAGCGGCAGGGTTCGAGATACG. The chain is built from TRBV5-6 and TRBJ2-3; D perhaps matches TRBD1 (5 bases). Coverage ceases 3 residues before the CDR3 finishes, and the germline J gene fills in the end. The V and J ends lost 4 bases and 5 bases respectively, with 11 bases between them. Germline V gene sequence: CDR1 SGHDT, CDR2 YYEEEE. CDR3 length: 13 residues.

This clone showed up many times. The read is 3 residues too short to cover the CDR3 end, so that end is filled in from the germline J gene. V is TRBV6-2 or TRBV6-3 and J is TRBJ1-5, with unresolved D. CDR3 size: 14 residues. Trimming left V 3 bases short and J 2 bases short, with 8 bases between. From germline, CDR1 is MNHEY and CDR2 SVGEGT. Partial CDR3 DNA: TGTGCCAGCAGTTATGTGCAGGGCAATCAGCCC. This translates into CASSYVQGNQP. The complete CDR3 protein is CASSYVQGNQPQHF.

This clone showed up just a few times. The sequenced CDR3 bases are TGTGCCAGTACCCCCAGGGTTGACTCCTACGAG. Amino acid sequence: CASTPRVDSYE. The entire CDR3 sequence reads CASTPRVDSYEQYF. The chain joins TRBV19 to TRBJ2-7; maybe TRBD1 (5 bases). The observed sequence ends 3 residues before the CDR3 terminus, with the missing tail filled in from the germline J gene. V was trimmed by 7 bases and J by 0 bases, leaving 13 bases between them. The CDR3 spans 14 residues. The germline V gene has CDR1 LNHDA and CDR2 SQIVND (reference sequence).

This clone was counted ten times or more. The CDR3 extends 3 residues past the end of the read, so its final part is completed from the germline J gene. The J gene is TRBJ2-7, the V gene TRBV5-5; D possibly corresponds to TRBD1 (5 bases). V lost 4 bases and J lost 2, with 10 bases in between. The CDR3 is 13 residues long. CDR1 is SGHKS, CDR2 YYEKEE, per germline (reference sequence). CDR3 bases read: TGTGCCAGCAGCCTGACAGTGGCCTACGAG. Translated, it gives CASSLTVAYE. The entire CDR3 is CASSLTVAYEQYF.

The sequenced CDR3 bases are TGTGCCAGCTCACCCTCGAACACTGAA. It specifies CASSPSNTE. The full CDR3 is CASSPSNTEAFF. V is TRBV18 and J is TRBJ1-1; D is ambiguous. Sequencing ends 3 residues short of the CDR3 end; the germline J gene provides the rest. Trimming took off 3 bases at V and 1 base at J, with 3 bases between the two ends. This CDR3 has 12 residues. CDR1 and CDR2 from the germline V gene are KGHSH and LQKENI.

As regards this clone: Compared with germline, one end of the junction differs, possibly owing to a read error. The read terminates 3 residues before the CDR3 end, so the remaining end is supplied by the germline J gene. This sequence joins TRBV7-7 and TRBJ2-5; TRBD2 matches 14 bases. Germline V lookup: CDR1 SSHAT, CDR2 FNYEAQ (reference sequence). The CDR3 is made up of 15 amino acids. CDR3 DNA, as far as it was read: TGTGCTAGCAGATTGGGACTAGCGGGGGCAGAGACC. The encoded protein is CASRLGLAGAET. The full CDR3 is CASRLGLAGAETQYF. The whole variable domain, remainder taken from reference TRBV7-7 and TRBJ2-5, is GAGVSQSPRYKVTKRGQDVTLRCDPISSHATLYWYQQALGQGPEFLTYFNYEAQPDKSGLPSDRFSAERPEGSISTLTIQRTEQRDSAMYRCASRLGLAGAETQYFGPGTRLLVL.

Worth noting for this clone: The read stops 3 residues short of the end of the CDR3; the missing end is completed from the germline J gene. The chain is built from TRBV7-3 and TRBJ1-1; D remains unclear. The CDR3 extends over 14 amino acids. Germline CDR1 SGHTA, CDR2 FQGTGA. Trimming shortened V by 1 base and J by 1 base, and 7 bases separated the two germline ends. The CDR3 sequence is CASSLMAQNTEAFF. The CDR3 DNA, read in part, is TGTGCCAGCAGCTTAATGGCCCAGAACACTGAA.

This clone appeared many times. The CDR3 is cut off 3 residues early in the read; its end comes from the germline J gene. This chain uses TRBV18 with TRBJ2-6; 11 bases agree with TRBD1. Germline assignment: CDR1 KGHSH and CDR2 LQKENI. The CDR3 extends over 18 amino acids. V was pared by 4 bases and J by 3 bases, with 8 bases of the junction left unmatched. CDR3 DNA (partial): TGTGCCAGCTCACACCGGGACAGGGGGTTGAGTGGGGCCAACGTC. It is translated as CASSHRDRGLSGANV. The entire CDR3 sequence reads CASSHRDRGLSGANVLTF.

This clone was observed a handful of times. The sequenced fragment ends 3 residues before the CDR3 boundary, so the rest is inferred from the germline J gene. The chain uses TRBV11-3 and TRBJ1-2; D not resolved. Germline CDR1 reads SGHNT; CDR2 reads YENEEA. V lost 6 bases and J 5 bases, leaving 10 bases between the germline ends. The length of the CDR3 is 12 residues. The CDR3 bases that were read are TGTGCCAGCAGTCGGGGTGGGTATGGC. Amino acids: CASSRGGYG. The whole CDR3 protein reads CASSRGGYGYTF.

This clone was detected only a few times. The sequenced fragment ends 3 residues before the CDR3 boundary, so the rest is inferred from the germline J gene. This chain connects TRBV7-3 to TRBJ2-3; the D is unclear. V lost 5 bases and J lost 6, with 12 bases in between. The CDR3 consists of 13 residues. Per the germline V gene, CDR1 is SGHTA and CDR2 is FQGTGA. CDR3 DNA (partial): TGTGCCAGCAGCGCTTTAGTCTCGGATACG. This sequence encodes CASSALVSDT. The CDR3 in its entirety is CASSALVSDTQYF. Complete variable domain (other parts from reference TRBV7-3 and TRBJ2-3): GAGVSQTPSNKVTEKGKYVELRCDPISGHTALYWYRQSLGQGPEFLIYFQGTGAADDSGLPNDRFFAVRPEGSVSTLKIQRTERGDSAVYLCASSALVSDTQYFGPGTRLTVL.

Turning to this clone: The CDR3 end falls 3 residues outside the read, so it is completed with the germline J gene. The V gene is TRBV18, the J gene TRBJ1-1; possibly TRBD1 for D (6 bases). In germline, CDR1 is KGHSH, CDR2 LQKENI. CDR3 length: 14 amino acids. Deletions cut 3 bases from V and 7 bases from J, with 15 bases between. The sequenced part of the CDR3 DNA is TGTGCCAGCTCACCCGCCGGACAGAATCTTGAA. This encodes CASSPAGQNLE. The whole CDR3 protein is CASSPAGQNLEAFF.

This clone was seen a handful of times. Read sequence stops 3 residues before the CDR3 end, and the germline J gene provides the missing end. The genes are TRBV20-1 and TRBJ2-7; 7 positions agree with TRBD1. This CDR3 is 15 amino acids long. CDR1 and CDR2 from the germline V gene are DFQATT and SNEGSKA (reference sequence). With 3 bases clipped from V and 3 bases from J, the junction kept 11 bases outside the gene matches. Incomplete CDR3 DNA: TGCAGTGCTAGGCGTGCAGGGGGAGATAACTACGAG. Its protein is CSARRAGGDNYE. From start to end, the CDR3 is CSARRAGGDNYEQYF.

This clone was found a few times. The DNA ends 3 residues before the CDR3 does, and the rest of the CDR3 is filled in from the germline J gene. Other DNA sequences in the sample encode the same CDR3. The chain combines TRBV6-1 with TRBJ1-5, with D possibly being TRBD1 (5 bases). CDR3 length: 16 residues. V was cut by 4 bases and J by 0 bases, with 13 bases left in between. Germline CDR1 MNHNS, CDR2 SASEGT. The DNA read from the CDR3 is TGTGCCAGCAGTGGAGTGGGGCAGTATAGCAATCAGCCC. Its translation is CASSGVGQYSNQP. The full CDR3 is CASSGVGQYSNQPQHF.

As for this clone: The read finishes 3 residues shy of the CDR3 end, and the germline J gene is used to complete it. The rearrangement joins TRBV7-9 to TRBJ2-7; 8 nucleotides align to TRBD1. Germline lookup yields CDR1 SEHNR and CDR2 FQNEAQ (reference sequence). The CDR3 is 14 residues long. With V trimmed by 5 bases and J by 6 bases, 9 bases remained unmatched. The CDR3 bases that were read are TGTGCCAGCAGCCCCGGGCAGGGGGCGGTCGAG. It specifies CASSPGQGAVE. The entire CDR3 reads CASSPGQGAVEQYF.

On this clone itself: The read gets to within 3 residues of the CDR3 end, and the germline J gene fills in the rest. The J gene is TRBJ2-7, the V gene TRBV19; 7 bases align to TRBD2. Germline V CDR1 and CDR2: LNHDA, SQIVND (reference sequence). V was clipped by 4 bases and J by 0 bases; unmatched bases: 6. The CDR3 length is 15 residues. The part of the CDR3 DNA that was read is TGTGCCAGTAGTAGGAGAGCGGGGAGCTCCTACGAG. The encoded protein is CASSRRAGSSYE. The whole CDR3 protein is CASSRRAGSSYEQYF.

Of note for this clone: The missing CDR3 end, 3 residues past where the read stops, is filled in from the germline J gene. The chain has TRBV19 and TRBJ1-2; tentative D call: TRBD1 (5 bases). V lost 4 bases and J lost 6, with 15 bases in between. The CDR3 loop spans 14 amino acids. The germline V gene encodes CDR1 LNHDA and CDR2 SQIVND (reference sequence). The CDR3 here is CASSTPPGINGYTF. The sequenced CDR3 bases are TGTGCCAGTAGTACCCCCCCAGGGATCAATGGC. The variable domain in full, completed from reference TRBV19 and TRBJ1-2, reads DGGITQSPKYLFRKEGQNVTLSCEQNLNHDAMYWYRQDPGQGLRLIYYSQIVNDFQKGDIAEGYSVSREKKESFPLTVTSAQKNPTAFYLCASSTPPGINGYTFGSGTRLTVV.

This clone has a handful of counts. The read halts 3 residues ahead of the CDR3 end, with the missing end drawn from the germline J gene. The chain combines TRBV2 with TRBJ1-1, with D tentatively TRBD1 (5 bases). CDR3 length equals 15 residues. Trimming shortened V by 8 bases and J by 0 bases, and 16 bases separated the two germline ends. The germline V gene encodes CDR1 SNHLY and CDR2 FYNNEI. The CDR3 sequence is CASRPLDRLNTEAFF. CDR3 DNA, as far as it was read: TGTGCCAGCCGGCCTCTTGACAGACTGAACACTGAA.

Many counts were recorded for this clone. CDR3 DNA (partial): TGTGCCAGCAGCTTGAGACAGGGGGCGGCCTACGAG. It codes for CASSLRQGAAYE. The full CDR3 protein reads CASSLRQGAAYEQYF. The chain joins TRBV7-2 to TRBJ2-7; 10 bases match TRBD1. The read halts 3 residues ahead of the CDR3 end, with the missing end drawn from the germline J gene. The V and J ends lost 3 bases and 2 bases, in that order; junction bases with no gene match: 4. This CDR3 comprises 15 residues. Per the germline V gene, CDR1 is SGHTA and CDR2 is FQGNSA.

This clone was seen many times. The read halts 3 residues ahead of the CDR3 end, with the missing end drawn from the germline J gene. This rearrangement joins TRBV7-3 to TRBJ1-1; tentatively, D is TRBD1 (5 bases). V was pared by 5 bases and J by 4 bases, with 11 bases between. CDR3 length equals 13 residues. The germline gives CDR1 SGHTA, CDR2 FQGTGA. CDR3 region: CASSHSRGTEAFF. CDR3 DNA (partial): TGTGCCAGCAGCCATTCGAGGGGCACTGAA.

This clone was counted many times. The missing CDR3 end, 3 residues past where the read stops, is filled in from the germline J gene. The V gene is TRBV29-1, the J gene TRBJ2-5; D possibly corresponds to TRBD2 (5 bases). The CDR3 extends over 13 amino acids. V dropped 6 bases and J dropped 2 bases, with 13 bases sitting between them. CDR1 is SQVTM and CDR2 is ANQGSEA in the germline V gene. The CDR3 bases that were read are TGCAGCGTGCCCGCGGGCCTACAAGAGACC. It yields the protein CSVPAGLQET. The whole CDR3 region reads CSVPAGLQETQYF. Complete variable domain (other parts from reference TRBV29-1 and TRBJ2-5): SAVISQKPSRDICQRGTSLTIQCQVDSQVTMMFWYRQQPGQSLTLIATANQGSEATYESGFVIDKFPISRPNLTFSTLTVSNMSPEDSSIYLCSVPAGLQETQYFGPGTRLLVL.

This clone was seen a few times. Sequencing ends 3 residues short of the CDR3 end; the germline J gene provides the rest. The J gene is TRBJ2-7, the V gene TRBV7-8, with 9 bases lining up with TRBD1. CDR3 length: 15 amino acids. Germline CDR1 and CDR2: SGHVS and FQNEAQ. V lost 5 bases and J lost 1; bases outside the gene matches: 6. CDR3 bases read: TGTGCCAGCAGCCCGCTCGGGACAGGGTCCTACGAG. Translation gives CASSPLGTGSYE. In full, the CDR3 reads CASSPLGTGSYEQYF.

In this sample, this clone is medium-sized (0.01 to 0.1%). The sequence runs out 3 residues before the end of the CDR3; the remainder is reconstructed from the germline J gene. V and J are TRBV5-1 and TRBJ2-5, with 7 positions matching TRBD1. Unmatched junction bases numbered 13, after V lost 1 base and J lost 4 bases. The V gene's germline CDR1 is SGHRS and CDR2 YFSETQ. The CDR3 extends over 17 amino acids. The CDR3 sequence: CASSLPRDSLIPETQYF. The CDR3 bases that were read are TGCGCCAGCAGCTTGCCCCGGGACAGCCTTATCCCAGAGACC.

In regard to this clone: The read finishes 3 residues shy of the CDR3 end, and the germline J gene is used to complete it. This chain uses TRBV6-2 or TRBV6-3 with TRBJ1-1, with 9 bases fitting TRBD1. J gave up 5 bases and V 4 bases, and 14 bases lay outside the gene matches. This CDR3 has 17 residues. CDR1 and CDR2 from the germline V gene are MNHEY and SVGEGT. The CDR3 bases that were read are TGTGCCAGCAGTTCGTCCGGGACAGGGCGAAGTTGGACTGAA. This sequence encodes CASSSSGTGRSWTE. The CDR3, in full, reads CASSSSGTGRSWTEAFF.

This clone was observed at least ten times. Read coverage stops 3 residues before the CDR3 terminus; the germline J gene supplies the remainder. This chain uses TRBV5-4 with TRBJ1-1; the D is unclear. The V gene lost 4 bases and the J gene lost 0 bases, with 10 bases spanning the gap. In germline, CDR1 is SGHNT, CDR2 YYREEE (reference sequence). The CDR3 loop spans 14 amino acids. The chain's CDR3 is CASSPQVVNTEAFF. CDR3 DNA (partial): TGTGCCAGCAGCCCCCAGGTGGTGAACACTGAA.

By share, this clone counts as medium-sized. The sequence runs out 3 residues before the end of the CDR3; the remainder is reconstructed from the germline J gene. The V gene is TRBV6-1, the J gene TRBJ2-5, with 8 bases aligning to TRBD2. The CDR3 is made up of 15 amino acids. Per the germline V gene, CDR1 is MNHNS and CDR2 is SASEGT. The V gene end was trimmed by 4 bases and the J gene end by 5 bases; junction bases not matched to a gene: 9. The DNA read from the CDR3 is TGTGCCAGCAGTGTAACTAGCGGAGCAGCGGAGACC. The encoded protein is CASSVTSGAAET. The complete CDR3 sequence is CASSVTSGAAETQYF.

This clone has more than one count but fewer than ten. The CDR3 goes on 3 residues after the read ends, and that part is filled in from the germline J gene. V usage is TRBV6-4 and J usage is TRBJ2-1, with 8 bases aligning to TRBD1. The CDR3 runs 16 residues. Losses at the gene ends were 4 bases for V and 5 bases for J; bases not matched to a gene: 10. In germline, CDR1 is MRHNA, CDR2 SNTAGT. The CDR3 sequence: CASSASDRGRDNEQFF. The sequenced CDR3 bases are TGTGCCAGCAGTGCCTCAGACAGGGGTAGAGACAATGAG.

With regard to this clone: With the read ending 3 residues before the CDR3 end, the germline J gene is used to fill in that end. This chain joins TRBV7-2 and TRBJ1-2; 7 bases map to TRBD1. With 2 bases clipped from V and 5 bases from J, the junction kept 5 bases outside the gene matches. Germline CDR1 is SGHTA and CDR2 is FQGNSA. This CDR3 region has 14 residues. The CDR3 sequence: CASSLRQGGYGYTF. Incomplete CDR3 DNA: TGTGCCAGCAGCTTAAGACAGGGAGGGTATGGC. The variable domain in full, with the rest retrieved from reference TRBV7-2 and TRBJ1-2, is GAGVSQSPSNKVTEKGKDVELRCDPISGHTALYWYRQSLGQGLEFLIYFQGNSAPDKSGLPSDRFSAERTGGSVSTLTIQRTQQEDSAVYLCASSLRQGGYGYTFGSGTRLTVV.

The table lists this clone with a few counts. Sequencing ends 3 residues short of the CDR3 end; the germline J gene provides the rest. The J gene is TRBJ2-3, the V gene TRBV5-1, with D perhaps matching TRBD1 (6 bases). This CDR3 has 15 amino acids. Germline V gene lookup returns CDR1 SGHRS and CDR2 YFSETQ. V lost 6 bases to trimming and J lost 1 base, with 15 bases between them. The CDR3 DNA, read in part, is TGCGCCAGCACGGAGGCAGGGGTGCGCACAGATACG. This gives the protein CASTEAGVRTDT. The CDR3, in full, reads CASTEAGVRTDTQYF.

In the case of this clone: The sequenced fragment ends 3 residues before the CDR3 boundary, so the rest is inferred from the germline J gene. The chain joins TRBV5-1 to TRBJ2-2; the D gene could be TRBD1 or TRBD2 (5 bases each). Germline V gives CDR1 SGHRS, CDR2 YFSETQ. Trimming removed 1 base at V and 6 bases at J, with 7 bases between. CDR3 length: 13 residues. The sequenced part of the CDR3 DNA is TGCGCCAGCAGCTTGCAGGGAGCCGGGGAG. Its protein is CASSLQGAGE. The CDR3 in full is CASSLQGAGELFF.

Details on this clone: From the germline J gene comes the end of the CDR3, since the read stops 3 residues before it. This rearrangement joins TRBV19 to TRBJ2-7; D possibly corresponds to TRBD2 (5 bases). Germline V lookup: CDR1 LNHDA, CDR2 SQIVND (reference sequence). The CDR3 runs 14 residues. V lost 5 bases to trimming and J lost 6 bases, with 17 bases between them. CDR3 DNA (partial): TGTGCCAGTAGTCCGAGGAGGCGGTACGCCGAG. This encodes CASSPRRRYAE. The complete CDR3 sequence is CASSPRRRYAEQYF. Looking up the rest from reference TRBV19 and TRBJ2-7 gives the full variable domain: DGGITQSPKYLFRKEGQNVTLSCEQNLNHDAMYWYRQDPGQGLRLIYYSQIVNDFQKGDIAEGYSVSREKKESFPLTVTSAQKNPTAFYLCASSPRRRYAEQYFGPGTRLTVT.